The 10 T cell receptor beta chains listed next were all sequenced from one sample in a study of PD-L1 blockade in urothelial cancer. This table comes from immunoSEQ multiplex PCR, and its TCRdb copy is limited to in-frame clones, with some not included. This table holds about 45,000 clones, about four fifths found once. Time point: peripheral blood 6 weeks after treatment start. This specimen consisted of PBMCs, obtained around atezolizumab (anti-PD-L1) treatment. All receptors derive from a man aged 55 to 70 with urothelial cancer.

This clone was found a few times. The rearrangement uses TRBV23-1 and TRBJ1-1, with 7 bases matching TRBD1. TRBV23-1 is sorted into the ORF group, with uncertain function. The junction had 10 bases not matched to a gene; V was cut back by 3 bases and J by 0 bases. This CDR3 is built from 17 residues. CDR3 in amino acids: CASSQDGGTDMNTEAFF. As DNA, the CDR3 is TGCGCCAGCAGTCAGGATGGCGGGACAGACATGAACACTGAAGCTTTCTTT.

V usage is TRBV5-4 and J usage is TRBJ2-2, with D possibly TRBD2 on 5 matching bases. Trimming removed 6 bases from V and 0 bases from J, with 15 bases in between. This CDR3 is built from 16 residues. Looked up from germline, CDR1 is SGHNT and CDR2 is YYREEE (reference sequence). As DNA, the CDR3 is TGTGCCAGCACCACCAAAAAGGACTCGAACACCGGGGAGCTGTTTTTT. Translation gives CASTTKKDSNTGELFF.

The V call is TRBV5-1, the J call TRBJ2-5; TRBD1 matches 7 bases. CDR3 size: 16 residues. The ends lost 0 bases at V and 1 base at J; junction bases unmatched: 6. CDR1 and CDR2 from the germline V gene are SGHRS and YFSETQ. CDR3 amino acids: CASSLGSNRGQETQYF. The CDR3 DNA is TGCGCCAGCAGCTTGGGGTCCAACAGGGGCCAAGAGACCCAGTACTTC.

V gene TRBV7-2 combines with J gene TRBJ1-1; D not resolved. The CDR3 length is 15 residues. The V end was cut by 1 base, the J end by 2 bases, with 11 bases between. Germline CDR1 SGHTA, CDR2 FQGNSA. The CDR3 DNA is TGTGCCAGCAGCTTAGACTTGGGCAGTAACACTGAAGCTTTCTTT. It codes for CASSLDLGSNTEAFF.

The chain joins TRBV7-2 to TRBJ2-7, with 10 bases aligning to TRBD1. Germline V lookup: CDR1 SGHTA, CDR2 FQGNSA. J lost 4 bases, V lost 3 bases, and 3 bases had no gene match. This CDR3 is 14 amino acids long. DNA of the CDR3: TGTGCCAGCAGCTTCGGACAGGGGGGGTACGAGCAGTACTTC. It encodes CASSFGQGGYEQYF.

V is TRBV30 and J is TRBJ2-1; the D gene is possibly TRBD1 (5 bases). The ends were cut back, 4 bases at V and 1 base at J, with 17 bases in the middle. The CDR3 has 16 amino acids. Germline loops: CDR1 GTSNPN, CDR2 SVGIG (reference sequence). Here the CDR3 reads CAWTDPTVTSYNEQFF. In DNA, the CDR3 is TGTGCCTGGACGGACCCGACAGTGACGTCCTACAATGAGCAGTTCTTC.

This chain's CDR3 is CATARPRAGTGYEQFF. For the CDR3, the DNA is TGTGCCACGGCTAGACCTAGAGCCGGGACAGGGTATGAGCAGTTCTTC. J is TRBJ2-1 and V is TRBV19, with TRBD1 identical over 9 bases. Germline V gives CDR1 LNHDA, CDR2 SQIVND (reference sequence). The ends lost 10 bases at V and 8 bases at J; junction bases unmatched: 18. The CDR3 covers 16 residues.

The chain couples TRBV5-1 to TRBJ2-3, with TRBD2 as a possible D gene (5 bases). V dropped 4 bases and J dropped 4 bases, with 19 bases sitting between them. The CDR3 loop spans 16 amino acids. Germline values: CDR1 SGHRS, CDR2 YFSETQ. CDR3 loop: CASSLTGGLGADTQYF. CDR3 DNA sequence: TGCGCCAGCAGCCTGACTGGCGGGCTGGGAGCAGATACGCAGTATTTT.

The chain is built from TRBV7-3 and TRBJ2-5, with D possibly matching TRBD2 (5 bases). This CDR3 is 14 amino acids long. Trimming cost V 5 bases and J 5 bases, with 15 bases left between them. CDR1 and CDR2 from the germline V gene are SGHTA and FQGTGA. The CDR3 spells CASSPRGVGETQYF. CDR3 coding DNA: TGTGCCAGCAGCCCCCGGGGTGTAGGGGAGACCCAGTACTTC.

This chain uses TRBV6-5 with TRBJ2-5; perhaps TRBD2 as D (5 bases). The CDR3 consists of 11 residues. V lost 4 bases to trimming and J lost 5 bases, with 5 bases between them. Germline CDR1 and CDR2: MNHEY and SVGAGI. CDR3 nucleotides: TGTGCCAGCAGTTCGGGGGAGACCCAGTACTTC. Protein product: CASSSGETQYF.